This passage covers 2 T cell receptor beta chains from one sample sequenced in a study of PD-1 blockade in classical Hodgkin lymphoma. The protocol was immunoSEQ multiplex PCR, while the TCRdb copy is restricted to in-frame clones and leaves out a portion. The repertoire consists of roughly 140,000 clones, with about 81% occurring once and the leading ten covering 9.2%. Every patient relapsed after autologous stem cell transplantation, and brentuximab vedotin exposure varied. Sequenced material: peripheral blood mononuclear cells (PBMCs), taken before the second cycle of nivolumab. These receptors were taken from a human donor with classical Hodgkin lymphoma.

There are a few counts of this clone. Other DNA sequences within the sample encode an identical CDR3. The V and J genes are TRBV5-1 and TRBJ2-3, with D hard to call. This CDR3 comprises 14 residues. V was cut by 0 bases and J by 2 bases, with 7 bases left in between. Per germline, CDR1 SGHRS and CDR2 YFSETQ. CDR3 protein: CASSLGQHTDTQYF. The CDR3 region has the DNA TGCGCCAGCAGCTTGGGGCAGCACACAGATACGCAGTATTTT.

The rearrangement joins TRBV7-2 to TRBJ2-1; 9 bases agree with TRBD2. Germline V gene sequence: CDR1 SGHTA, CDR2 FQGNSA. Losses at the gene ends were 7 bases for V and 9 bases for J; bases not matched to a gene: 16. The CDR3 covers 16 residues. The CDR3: CASIPGGGRASSEQFF. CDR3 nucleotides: TGTGCCAGCATTCCCGGAGGCGGGAGGGCCTCCAGTGAGCAGTTCTTC.